This TCR beta chain appears in the sequencing data of a study of blood T cell repertoires in COVID-19. Germline V gives CDR1 MDHEN, CDR2 SYDVKM. Trimming at V came to 6 bases and at J to 6 bases, leaving 9 bases not matched to a gene. CDR3 length: 14 amino acids. Original handling: By means of reference gene primer amplification, nucleated cell counts were estimated. Repertoires were generated with immunoSEQ multiplex PCR, while TCRdb's copy carries only in-frame clones and drops some. V and J calls and clone size are copied from that table; D and trimming were computed from the DNA. The data contain some 300,000 clones, about 90% of them singletons. Living in under 30 US areas, the participants were between roughly 18 and 90 years of age. Self-reported history from a screening survey and questionnaire set each donor's cohort.

Input material: PBMCs or T cells enriched from blood (not recorded which). The clonotype comes from a woman in her twenties or thirties who had recovered from COVID-19. The genes are TRBV28 and TRBJ2-7; the match to TRBD1 covers 9 bases. CDR3 region: CASRRTGAIPEQYF. The CDR3 nucleotides are TGTGCCAGCAGGCGGACAGGGGCGATTCCCGAGCAGTACTTC.